The clone carrying this T cell receptor beta chain was detected many times. The iRepertoire nested amplicon-rescue multiplex PCR amplified TCR alpha and beta CDR3s from RNA. TCRdb called the multiplex PCR reads again in MiXCR, with one record for every CDR3 protein. The table shows about 5,800 distinct CDR3 sequences, with 28% occurring only once. The data are from a study of glioma-infiltrating T cells. This TCR came from a human donor with low-grade glioma or glioblastoma, undergoing nonglioma brain surgery, or in good health (not recorded which). Sequenced sample: glioma tissue, nonneoplastic brain tissue, or PBMCs (not recorded which).

This chain's CDR3 is CASSLGRVGNQPQHF. The CDR3 bases are TGTGCCAGCAGTTTAGGAAGGGTTGGTAATCAGCCCCAGCATTTT. This chain connects TRBV12-3 or TRBV12-4 to TRBJ1-5; no firm D call. Trimming removed 1 base at V and 4 bases at J, with 11 bases between. The CDR3 spans 15 residues.